This T cell receptor (beta chain) derives from a study of T cell responses to AZD1222 COVID-19 vaccine. Regarding the study as a whole: Possibly, clonal diversity was underestimated; donors were largely white British and included more females. Repertoire collection took place solely once the T cell response had peaked. At baseline, just six or seven AZD1222 recipients tested seropositive. A rise in Spike-specific TCR breadth and depth followed two AZD1222 doses.

On this clone: Antigen: not known.

V lost 4 bases to trimming and J lost 0 bases, with 13 bases between them. CDR1 LGHNA and CDR2 YNFKEQ come from the germline V gene. The CDR3 is 16 residues long. Profiled with immunoSEQ multiplex PCR; TCRdb holds only in-frame clones, not every one. The data show 100,000 to 110,000 clones, around 90% seen once. The sample was peripheral blood, taken on day 0 of AZD1222 vaccination. This receptor was identified in an adult in good health. V gene TRBV4-2 combines with J gene TRBJ1-3; D unresolved. The CDR3 nucleotides are TGTGCCAGCAGCCCTCTCAAGGGCATCTCTGGAAACACCATATATTTT. Translating gives CASSPLKGISGNTIYF.